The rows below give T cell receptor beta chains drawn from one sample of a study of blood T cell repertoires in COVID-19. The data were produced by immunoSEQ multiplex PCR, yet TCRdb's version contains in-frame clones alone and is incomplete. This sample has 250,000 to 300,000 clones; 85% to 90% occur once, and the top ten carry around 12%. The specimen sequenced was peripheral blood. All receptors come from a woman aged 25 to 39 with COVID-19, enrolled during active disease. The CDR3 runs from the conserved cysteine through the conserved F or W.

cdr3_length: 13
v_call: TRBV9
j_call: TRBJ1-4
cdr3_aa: CASSANSGEKLFF

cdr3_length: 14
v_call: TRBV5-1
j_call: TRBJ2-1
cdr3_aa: CASSETASYNEQFF

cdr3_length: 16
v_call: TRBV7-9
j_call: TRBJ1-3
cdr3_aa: CASSQETGVGGNTIYF

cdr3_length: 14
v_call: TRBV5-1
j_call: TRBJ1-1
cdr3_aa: CASSFRGLGTEAFF

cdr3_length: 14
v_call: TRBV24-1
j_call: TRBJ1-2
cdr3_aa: CATSIREANYGYTF

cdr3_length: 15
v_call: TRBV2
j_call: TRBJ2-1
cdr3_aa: CASSVGRGEYNEQFF

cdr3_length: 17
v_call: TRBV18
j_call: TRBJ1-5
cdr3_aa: CASSPQEGVNSNQPQHF

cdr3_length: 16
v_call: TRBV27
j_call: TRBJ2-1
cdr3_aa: CASSLLGGGPYNEQFF

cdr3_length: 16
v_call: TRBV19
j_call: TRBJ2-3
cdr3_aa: CASSTLDRPHQDTQYF

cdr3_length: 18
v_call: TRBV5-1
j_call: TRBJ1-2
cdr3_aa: CASSGEGDRVGPNYGYTF

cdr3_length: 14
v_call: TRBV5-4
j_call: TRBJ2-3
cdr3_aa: CASSLESGADTQYF

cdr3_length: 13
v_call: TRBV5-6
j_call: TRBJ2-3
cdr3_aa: CASSPLRTDTQYF

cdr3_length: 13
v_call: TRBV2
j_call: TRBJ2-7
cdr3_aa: CASSEWTDYEQYF

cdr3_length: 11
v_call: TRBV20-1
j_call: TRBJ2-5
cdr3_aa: CSAGRGETQYF

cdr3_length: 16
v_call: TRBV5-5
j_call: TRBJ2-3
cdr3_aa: CASSSDFLSSTDTQYF

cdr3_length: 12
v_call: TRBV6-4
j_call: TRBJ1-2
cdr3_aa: CASRREHYGYTF

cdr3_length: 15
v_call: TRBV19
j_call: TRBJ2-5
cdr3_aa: CASSIGGTGKETQYF

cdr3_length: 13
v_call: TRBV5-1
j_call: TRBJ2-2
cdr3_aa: CASSIQDTGELFF

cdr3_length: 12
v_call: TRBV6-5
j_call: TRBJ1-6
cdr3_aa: CASRGGNSPLHF

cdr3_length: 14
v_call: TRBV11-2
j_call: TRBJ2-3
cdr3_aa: CASSPGLLGDTQYF

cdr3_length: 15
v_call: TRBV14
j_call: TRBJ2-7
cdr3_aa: CASSFWTGGRYEQYF